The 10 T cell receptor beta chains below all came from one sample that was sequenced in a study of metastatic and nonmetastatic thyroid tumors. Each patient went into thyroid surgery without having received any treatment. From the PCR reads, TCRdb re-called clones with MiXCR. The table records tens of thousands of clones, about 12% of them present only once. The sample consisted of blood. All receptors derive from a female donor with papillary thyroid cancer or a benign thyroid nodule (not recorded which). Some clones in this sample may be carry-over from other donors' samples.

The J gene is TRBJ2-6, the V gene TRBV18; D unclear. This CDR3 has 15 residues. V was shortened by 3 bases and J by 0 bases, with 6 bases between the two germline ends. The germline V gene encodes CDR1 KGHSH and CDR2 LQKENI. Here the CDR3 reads CASSPEISGANVLTF. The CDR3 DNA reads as TGTGCCAGCTCACCGGAAATCTCTGGGGCCAACGTCCTGACTTTC. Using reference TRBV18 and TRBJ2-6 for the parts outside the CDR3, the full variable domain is NAGVMQNPRHLVRRRGQEARLRCSPMKGHSHVYWYRQLPEEGLKFMVYLQKENIIDESGMPKERFSAEFPKEGPSILRIQQVVRGDSAAYFCASSPEISGANVLTFGAGSRLTVL.

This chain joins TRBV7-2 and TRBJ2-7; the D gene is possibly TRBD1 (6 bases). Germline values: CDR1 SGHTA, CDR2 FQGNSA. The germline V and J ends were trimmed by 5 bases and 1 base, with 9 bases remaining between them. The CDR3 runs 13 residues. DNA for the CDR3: TGTGCCAGCAGCAACGGACAGTCCTACGAGCAGTACTTC. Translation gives CASSNGQSYEQYF.

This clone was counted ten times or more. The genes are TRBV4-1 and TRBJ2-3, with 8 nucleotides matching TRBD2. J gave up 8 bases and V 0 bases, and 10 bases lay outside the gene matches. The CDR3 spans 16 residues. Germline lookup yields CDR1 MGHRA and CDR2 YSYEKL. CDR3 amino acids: CASSQDQAAGVVTQYF. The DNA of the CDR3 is TGCGCCAGCAGCCAAGATCAGGCAGCGGGAGTGGTTACGCAGTATTTT.

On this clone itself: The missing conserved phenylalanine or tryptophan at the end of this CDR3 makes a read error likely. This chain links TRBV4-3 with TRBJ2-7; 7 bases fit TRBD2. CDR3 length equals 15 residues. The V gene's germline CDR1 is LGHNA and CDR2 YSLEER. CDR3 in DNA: TGCGACAGCAGCCCGGGGCTAGCGGTTACCTACGAGCAGTACTTA. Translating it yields CDSSPGLAVTYEQYL.

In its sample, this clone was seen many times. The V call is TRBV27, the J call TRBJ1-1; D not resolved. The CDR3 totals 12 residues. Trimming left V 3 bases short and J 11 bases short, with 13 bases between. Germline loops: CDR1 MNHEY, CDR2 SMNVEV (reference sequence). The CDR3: CASSFDRRRAFF. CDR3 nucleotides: TGTGCCAGCAGTTTCGATAGGCGTAGGGCTTTCTTT.

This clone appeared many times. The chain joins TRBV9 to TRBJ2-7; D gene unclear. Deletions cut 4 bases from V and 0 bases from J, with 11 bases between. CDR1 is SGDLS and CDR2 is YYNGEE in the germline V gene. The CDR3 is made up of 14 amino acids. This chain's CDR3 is CASSPRSSSYEQYF. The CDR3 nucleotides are TGTGCCAGCAGCCCTCGATCCAGCTCCTACGAGCAGTACTTC.

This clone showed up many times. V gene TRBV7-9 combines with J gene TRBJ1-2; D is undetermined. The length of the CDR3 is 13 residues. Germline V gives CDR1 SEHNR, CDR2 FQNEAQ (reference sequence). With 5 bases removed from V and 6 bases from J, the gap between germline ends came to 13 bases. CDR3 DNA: TGTGCCAGCAGCCGATTGCAGTGGGATGGCTACACCTTC. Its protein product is CASSRLQWDGYTF.

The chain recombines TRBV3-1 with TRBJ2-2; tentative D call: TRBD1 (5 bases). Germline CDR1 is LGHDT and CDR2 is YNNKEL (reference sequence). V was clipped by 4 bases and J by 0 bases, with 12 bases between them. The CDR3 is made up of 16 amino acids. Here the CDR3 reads CASSPQGCANTGELFF. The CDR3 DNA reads TGTGCCAGCAGCCCCCAGGGCTGTGCGAACACCGGGGAGCTGTTTTTT.

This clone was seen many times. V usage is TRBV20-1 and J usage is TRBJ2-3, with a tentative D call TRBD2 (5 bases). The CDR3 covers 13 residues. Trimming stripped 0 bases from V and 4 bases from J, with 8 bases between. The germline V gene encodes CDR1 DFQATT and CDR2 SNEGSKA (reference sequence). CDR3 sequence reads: CSARDQRADTQYF. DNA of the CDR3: TGCAGTGCTAGAGATCAGAGGGCAGATACGCAGTATTTT.

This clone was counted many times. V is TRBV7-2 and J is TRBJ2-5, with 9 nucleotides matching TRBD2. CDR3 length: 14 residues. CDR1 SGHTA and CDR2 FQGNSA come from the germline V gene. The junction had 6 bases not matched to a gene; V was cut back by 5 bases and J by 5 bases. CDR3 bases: TGTGCCAGCAGCGTGGATAGCGGGAGCGAGACCCAGTACTTC. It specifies CASSVDSGSETQYF.